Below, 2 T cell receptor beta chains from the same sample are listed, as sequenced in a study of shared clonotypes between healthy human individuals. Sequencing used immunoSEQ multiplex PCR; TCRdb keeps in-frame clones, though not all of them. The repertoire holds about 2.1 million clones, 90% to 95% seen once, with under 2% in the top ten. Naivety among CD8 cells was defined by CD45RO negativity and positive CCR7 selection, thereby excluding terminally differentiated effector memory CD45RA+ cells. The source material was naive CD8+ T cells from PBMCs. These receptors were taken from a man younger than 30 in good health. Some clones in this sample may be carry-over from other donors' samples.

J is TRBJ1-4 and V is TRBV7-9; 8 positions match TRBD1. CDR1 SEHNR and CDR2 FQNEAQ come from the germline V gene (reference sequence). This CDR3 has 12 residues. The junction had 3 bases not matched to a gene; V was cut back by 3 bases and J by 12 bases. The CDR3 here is CASSLTGVELFF. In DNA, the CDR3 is TGTGCCAGCAGCTTGACAGGGGTCGAACTGTTTTTT. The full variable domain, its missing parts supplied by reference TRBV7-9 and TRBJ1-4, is DTGVSQNPRHKITKRGQNVTFRCDPISEHNRLYWYRQTLGQGPEFLTYFQNEAQLEKSRLLSDRFSAERPKGSFSTLEIQRTEQGDSAMYLCASSLTGVELFFGSGTQLSVL.

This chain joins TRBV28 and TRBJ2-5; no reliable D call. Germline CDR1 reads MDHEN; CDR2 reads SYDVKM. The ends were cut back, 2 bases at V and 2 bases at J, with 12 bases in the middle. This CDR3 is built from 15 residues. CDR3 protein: CASSLVFQEQETQYF. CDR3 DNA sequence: TGTGCCAGCAGTTTAGTTTTTCAGGAACAAGAGACCCAGTACTTC.